Presented here are 16 T cell receptor beta chains from one specimen sequenced in a study of shared clonotypes between healthy human individuals. The assay was immunoSEQ multiplex PCR, and TCRdb's table has in-frame clones only and misses some. This sample has fewer than 200,000 clones; about 93% occur once, and the top ten carry around 0.067%. The specimen sequenced was naive CD4+ T cells sorted from blood. The subset was: CD45RA+ positively selected. These receptors originate from a woman in her twenties or thirties in good health.

DNA for the CDR3: TGTGCCAGCGGGGAGGTTCCTGAGCAGTTCTTC. Translated, it gives CASGEVPEQFF. The V gene is TRBV9, the J gene TRBJ2-1; D is perhaps TRBD2 (6 bases). This CDR3 is 11 amino acids long. Between the trimmed V and J ends, which lost 7 bases and 9 bases, there was a span of 11 bases. Per the germline V gene, CDR1 is SGDLS and CDR2 is YYNGEE.

V is TRBV27 and J is TRBJ2-7; 11 bases match TRBD2. Germline V gene lookup returns CDR1 MNHEY and CDR2 SMNVEV (reference sequence). J gave up 3 bases and V 6 bases, and 7 bases lay outside the gene matches. The CDR3 extends over 15 amino acids. CDR3 bases: TGTGCCAGCAGGCCCGGGACTAGCGGCAACTACGAGCAGTACTTC. It encodes CASRPGTSGNYEQYF.

V usage is TRBV5-6 and J usage is TRBJ2-7; TRBD1 aligns across 8 bases. J lost 4 bases, V lost 4 bases, and 10 bases had no gene match. Germline assignment: CDR1 SGHDT and CDR2 YYEEEE. CDR3 length: 15 amino acids. The CDR3 spells CASSPQGALRYEQYF. CDR3 DNA sequence: TGTGCCAGCAGCCCGCAGGGGGCTCTTCGGTACGAGCAGTACTTC.

The V gene is TRBV6-1, the J gene TRBJ2-7; D is uncertain. Germline values: CDR1 MNHNS, CDR2 SASEGT. There are 15 residues in the CDR3. Trimming took 5 bases from V and 0 from J, leaving 14 bases between them. The CDR3 DNA sequence: TGTGCCAGCAGTCCGACCGGAACCGGCTCCTACGAGCAGTACTTC. Protein: CASSPTGTGSYEQYF.

The chain couples TRBV19 to TRBJ2-7; 7 bases line up with TRBD1. Germline V gives CDR1 LNHDA, CDR2 SQIVND (reference sequence). Trimming removed 5 bases from V and 4 bases from J; junction bases left unmatched: 5. CDR3 length equals 13 residues. The CDR3 bases are TGTGCCAGTAGTGACAGGGATGGATACGAGCAGTACTTC. Its translation is CASSDRDGYEQYF.

CDR3 sequence (DNA): TGTGCCAGCAGCACACCCGGGGGGGCATCGGCGCCCCAGCAGTACTTC. Protein: CASSTPGGASAPQQYF. The J gene is TRBJ2-7, the V gene TRBV14; 8 nucleotides match TRBD2. CDR3 length equals 16 residues. V was clipped by 5 bases and J by 8 bases; unmatched bases: 17. Germline assignment: CDR1 SGHDN and CDR2 FVKESK.

The rearrangement uses TRBV19 and TRBJ1-5; D call uncertain. Germline CDR1 LNHDA, CDR2 SQIVND (reference sequence). V was shortened by 5 bases and J by 6 bases, with 11 bases between the two germline ends. This CDR3 is built from 13 residues. The CDR3 DNA reads as TGTGCCAGTAGTCCGCGGTTAACTCAGCCCCAGCATTTT. It translates to CASSPRLTQPQHF.

This clone was detected only once. J is TRBJ2-5 and V is TRBV18, with TRBD1 matching over 9 bases. The J call may be in error: the DNA end matches TRBJ2-7 better. Germline loops: CDR1 KGHSH, CDR2 LQKENI. CDR3 length: 16 residues. The CDR3 region is CASSPSRTGVGYEQYF. CDR3 bases: TGTGCCAGCTCACCCAGTAGGACAGGGGTAGGCTACGAGCAGTACTTC.

V and J are TRBV6-5 and TRBJ2-6; the D is unclear. Trimming cost V 10 bases and J 0 bases, with 4 bases left between them. Germline CDR1 MNHEY, CDR2 SVGAGI. The CDR3 sequence is 12 residues long. The CDR3 sequence: CATASGANVLTF. DNA of the CDR3: TGTGCCACCGCCTCTGGGGCCAACGTCCTGACTTTC.

The chain uses TRBV19 and TRBJ1-5; D remains unclear. Germline lookup yields CDR1 LNHDA and CDR2 SQIVND (reference sequence). V was trimmed by 1 base and J by 3 bases, leaving 7 bases between them. The CDR3 consists of 14 residues. The CDR3 sequence is CASSIADINQPQHF. The CDR3 DNA reads as TGTGCCAGTAGTATAGCCGATATCAATCAGCCCCAGCATTTT.

V gene TRBV2 combines with J gene TRBJ1-5, with no clear D. Trimming cost V 5 bases and J 3 bases, with 8 bases left between them. Germline CDR1 SNHLY, CDR2 FYNNEI. This CDR3 comprises 13 residues. DNA for the CDR3: TGTGCCAGCAGTCGAAACGTCAATCAGCCCCAGCATTTT. Translation: CASSRNVNQPQHF.

This CDR3 is CASSTRAAADEQYF. The DNA for the CDR3 is TGTGCCAGCAGTACACGGGCAGCGGCGGACGAGCAGTACTTC. This chain connects TRBV6-5 to TRBJ2-7; D might be TRBD2 (5 bases). The ends were cut back, 5 bases at V and 5 bases at J, with 16 bases in the middle. The CDR3 has 14 amino acids. In germline, CDR1 is MNHEY, CDR2 SVGAGI.

The chain links TRBV11-2 to TRBJ2-7; 8 nucleotides agree with TRBD2. The CDR3 has 16 residues. The J segment lost 6 bases and the V segment lost 1 base, leaving 11 bases of the junction unmatched. CDR1 SGHAT and CDR2 FQNNGV come from the germline V gene. DNA for the CDR3: TGTGCCAGCAGCTTAGGTCGGGGGGGAAAGGGAGGCGAGCAGTACTTC. This codes for CASSLGRGGKGGEQYF.

The chain employs TRBV7-9 and TRBJ1-4; D might be TRBD1 (5 bases). V was clipped by 0 bases and J by 4 bases, with 12 bases between them. The CDR3 totals 16 residues. The germline V gene encodes CDR1 SEHNR and CDR2 FQNEAQ (reference sequence). The CDR3 loop reads CASSLAGQGSNEKLFF. The DNA of the CDR3 is TGTGCCAGCAGCTTAGCTGGCCAGGGAAGTAATGAAAAACTGTTTTTT.

The rearrangement uses TRBV28 and TRBJ2-1; 14 bases match TRBD2. The V segment lost 6 bases and the J segment 7 bases; nucleotides outside the gene matches: 5. Germline CDR1 reads MDHEN; CDR2 reads SYDVKM. The CDR3 sequence is 15 residues long. The DNA of the CDR3 is TGTGCCAGCAGGACCGGGACTAGCGGGAGTAATGAGCAGTTCTTC. It encodes CASRTGTSGSNEQFF.

CDR3 residues: CASSPGAGSTEAFF. The CDR3 nucleotides are TGCGCCAGCAGCCCTGGGGCAGGTTCCACTGAAGCTTTCTTT. The V gene is TRBV5-1, the J gene TRBJ1-1, with a possible D match to TRBD1 (5 bases). CDR1 and CDR2 (germline): SGHRS, YFSETQ. V dropped 4 bases and J dropped 4 bases, with 14 bases sitting between them. The CDR3 loop spans 14 amino acids.